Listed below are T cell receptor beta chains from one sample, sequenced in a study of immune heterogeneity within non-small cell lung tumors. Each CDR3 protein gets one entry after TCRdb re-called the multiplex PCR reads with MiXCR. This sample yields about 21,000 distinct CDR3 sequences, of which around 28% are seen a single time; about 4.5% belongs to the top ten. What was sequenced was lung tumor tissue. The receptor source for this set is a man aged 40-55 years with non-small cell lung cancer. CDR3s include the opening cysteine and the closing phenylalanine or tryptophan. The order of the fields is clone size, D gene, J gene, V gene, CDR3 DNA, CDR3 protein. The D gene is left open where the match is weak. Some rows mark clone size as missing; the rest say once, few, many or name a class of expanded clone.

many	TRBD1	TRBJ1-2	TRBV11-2	TGTGCCAGCAGCCCGGGACAGGGGGCTACGAGCTACACCTTC	CASSPGQGATSYTF
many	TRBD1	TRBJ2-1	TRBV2	TGTGCCAGCGAGGACAGGGTGGCCAATGAGCAGTTCTTC	CASEDRVANEQFF
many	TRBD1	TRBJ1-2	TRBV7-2	TGTGCCAGCAGCTCCCCCCCACAGGGGATCTATGGCTACACCTTC	CASSSPPQGIYGYTF
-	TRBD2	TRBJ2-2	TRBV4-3	TGCGCCAGCAGCCAACGTAGCGGGATGGGTAACACCGGGGAGCTGTTTTTT	CASSQRSGMGNTGELFF
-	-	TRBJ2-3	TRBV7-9	TGTGCCAGCAGCCGGTCGACAGATACGCAGTATTTT	CASSRSTDTQYF
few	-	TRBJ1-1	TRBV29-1	TGCAGCGTCGTAACCGGGGGGCTCGGCACTGAAGCTTTCTTT	CSVVTGGLGTEAFF
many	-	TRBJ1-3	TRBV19	TGTGCCAGTAAAATTTCTCCGGGAAACACCATATATTTT	CASKISPGNTIYF
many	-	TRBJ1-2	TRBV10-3	TGTGCCATCAGTAACCCCGGAGGGAGAAGGACCTTC	CAISNPGGRRTF
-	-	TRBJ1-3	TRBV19	TGTGCCAGTCGGAGGGGGAGCTCTGGAAACACCATATATTTT	CASRRGSSGNTIYF
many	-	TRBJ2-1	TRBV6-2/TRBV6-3	TGTGCCAGCAGTTACTCGGACTACAATGAGCAGTTCTTC	CASSYSDYNEQFF
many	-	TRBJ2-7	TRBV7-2	TGTGCCAGCAGCTTCTTACAGGGGGGGTCCTACGAGCAGTACTTC	CASSFLQGGSYEQYF
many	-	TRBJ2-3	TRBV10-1	TGCGCCAGCAGTGCTAGCAGAGACACAGATACGCAGTATTTT	CASSASRDTDTQYF
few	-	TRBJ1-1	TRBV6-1	TGTGCCAGCACGCGGGGGACTGAAGCTTTCTTT	CASTRGTEAFF
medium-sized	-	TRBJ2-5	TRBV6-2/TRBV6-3	TGTGCCAGCAGTTTGGATACCGCGGGGCGCCGAGAGACCCAGTACTTC	CASSLDTAGRRETQYF
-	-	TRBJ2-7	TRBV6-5	TGTGCCAGCAGTCACTCGGAGTATTTTCCCGACGAGCAGTACTTC	CASSHSEYFPDEQYF
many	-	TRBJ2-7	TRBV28	TGTGCCAGCAGTCCTCTCCGAGGACGGAGCTCCTACGAGCAGTACTTC	CASSPLRGRSSYEQYF
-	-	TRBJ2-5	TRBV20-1	TGCAGTGCTAGAGCCGTTCGTCGGGGCCGTAATCAAGAGACCCAGTACTTC	CSARAVRRGRNQETQYF
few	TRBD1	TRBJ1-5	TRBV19	TGTGCCAGTGGGAGCCTTACAGGGGGCGACAATCAGCCCCAGCATTTT	CASGSLTGGDNQPQHF
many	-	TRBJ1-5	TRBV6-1	TGTGCCAGCAGTTTGGCAGGAACGGGCAATCAGCCCCAGCATTTT	CASSLAGTGNQPQHF
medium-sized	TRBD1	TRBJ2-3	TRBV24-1	TGTGCCACCAGTGCCATTACCCGGGACAGGGGTAAAAGAGATACGCAGTATTTT	CATSAITRDRGKRDTQYF
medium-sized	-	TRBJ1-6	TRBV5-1	TGCGCCAGCAGCCGGGACGGACCCTCCTATAATTCACCCCTCCACTTT	CASSRDGPSYNSPLHF